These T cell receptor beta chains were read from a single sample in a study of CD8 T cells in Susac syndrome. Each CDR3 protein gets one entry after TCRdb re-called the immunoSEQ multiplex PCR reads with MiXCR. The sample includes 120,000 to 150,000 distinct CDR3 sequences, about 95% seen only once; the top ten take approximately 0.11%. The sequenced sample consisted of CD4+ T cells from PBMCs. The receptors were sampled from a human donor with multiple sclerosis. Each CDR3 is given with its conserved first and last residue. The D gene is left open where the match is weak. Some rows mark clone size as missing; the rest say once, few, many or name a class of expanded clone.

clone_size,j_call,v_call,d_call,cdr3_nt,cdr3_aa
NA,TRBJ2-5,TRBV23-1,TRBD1,TGCGCCAGCAGTCACTCGGCCCCTCCTGGTGGGACAGGTCGGGAGACCCAGTACTTC,CASSHSAPPGGTGRETQYF
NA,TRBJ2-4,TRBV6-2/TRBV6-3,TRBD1,TGTGCCAGCAGTTACTTGGGACAGGGCTCCAAAAACATTCAGTACTTC,CASSYLGQGSKNIQYF
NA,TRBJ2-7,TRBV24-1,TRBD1,TGTGCCACCAGTGATCCCCGGGACAGCATCTACGAGCAGTACTTC,CATSDPRDSIYEQYF
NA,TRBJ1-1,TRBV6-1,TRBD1,TGTGCCAGCAGTGAACGAGGGGGCGGCACTGAAGCTTTCTTT,CASSERGGGTEAFF
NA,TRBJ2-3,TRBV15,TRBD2,TGTGCCACCCGGAGCGGGGGGACACTTACAAGCACAGATACGCAGTATTTT,CATRSGGTLTSTDTQYF
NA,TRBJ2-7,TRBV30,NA,TGTGCCTGGAGTGTTCTCTACGAGCAGTACTTC,CAWSVLYEQYF
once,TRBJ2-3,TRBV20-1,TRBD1,TGCAGTGCTCCCGGGGACAGGGGGCTTCGTACAGATACGCAGTATTTT,CSAPGDRGLRTDTQYF
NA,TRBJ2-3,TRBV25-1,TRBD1,TGTGCCAGCAGTGTCACAGGGGTAGATACGCAGTATTTT,CASSVTGVDTQYF
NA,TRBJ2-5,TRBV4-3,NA,TGCGCCAGCAGCCAAGAGGCGGGTGGCCCAGAGACCCAGTACTTC,CASSQEAGGPETQYF
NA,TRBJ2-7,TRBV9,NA,TGTGCCAGCAGCGTAGCCCCGGACGGGAGCTCCTACGAGCAGTACTTC,CASSVAPDGSSYEQYF
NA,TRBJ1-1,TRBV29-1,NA,TGCAGCGTAACTGGGGGCGTTTACACTGAAGCTTTCTTT,CSVTGGVYTEAFF
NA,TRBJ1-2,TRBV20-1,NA,TGCAGTGCTAGACGGGTGCAGGGAGGGGTTTCTAACTATGGCTACACCTTC,CSARRVQGGVSNYGYTF
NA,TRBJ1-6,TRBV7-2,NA,TGTGCCAGCAGATCAAGGACAGCCTATAATTCACCCCTCCACTTT,CASRSRTAYNSPLHF
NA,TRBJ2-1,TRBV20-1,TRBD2,TGCAGTGCTAGGAATAGCGGGTACAGAGGGCAGTTCTTC,CSARNSGYRGQFF
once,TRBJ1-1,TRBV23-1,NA,TGCGCCAGCAGTCCCCCACCGAGACAGCCAATGAACACTGAAGCTTTCTTT,CASSPPPRQPMNTEAFF
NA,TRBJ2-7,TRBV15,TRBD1,TGTGCCACCAGCAAAGGAGCCGGGACAGGGGCCTACGAGCAGTACTTC,CATSKGAGTGAYEQYF
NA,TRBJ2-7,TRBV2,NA,TGTGCCAGCCCCGGGGGTTTAAGGGACGAGCAGTACTTC,CASPGGLRDEQYF
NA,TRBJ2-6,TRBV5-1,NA,TGCGCCAGCAGCCGGACAGCCTCTGGGGCCAACGTCCTGACTTTC,CASSRTASGANVLTF
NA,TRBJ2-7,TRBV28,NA,TGTGCCAGCAGATTTCGTAGGGGCACCTACGAGCAGTACTTC,CASRFRRGTYEQYF
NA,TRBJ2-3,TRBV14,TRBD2,TGTGCCAGCAGCCGGACTAGCGGGACCACAGATACGCAGTATTTT,CASSRTSGTTDTQYF
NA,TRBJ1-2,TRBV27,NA,TGTGCCAGCAGTTCGCACAGGGATGGCTACACCTTC,CASSSHRDGYTF
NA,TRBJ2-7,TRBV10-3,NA,TGTGCCATCAGTGTGCAGGGCGGGGAGCAGTACTTC,CAISVQGGEQYF
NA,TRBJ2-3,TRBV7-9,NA,TGTGCCAGCAGCTTAACAGGGCAAGATACGCAGTATTTT,CASSLTGQDTQYF
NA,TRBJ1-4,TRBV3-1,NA,TGTGCCAGCAGCCAAGCAGGGCGCACTAATGAAAAACTGTTTTTT,CASSQAGRTNEKLFF
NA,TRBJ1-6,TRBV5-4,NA,TGTGCCAGCAGCTTGGCGGCGGCAAATTCACCCCTCCACTTT,CASSLAAANSPLHF
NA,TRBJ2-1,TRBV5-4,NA,TGTGCCAGCAGCTTGGGGCGGGCCTCCTACAATGAGCAGTTCTTC,CASSLGRASYNEQFF
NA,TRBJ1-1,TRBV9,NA,TGTGCCAGCAGCGGCCGTGCTAACACTGAAGCTTTCTTT,CASSGRANTEAFF
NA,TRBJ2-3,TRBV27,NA,TGTGCCAGCAGTGCTAGGGGTCCTAGCACAGATACGCAGTATTTT,CASSARGPSTDTQYF
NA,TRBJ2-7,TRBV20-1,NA,TGCAGTGCCCAAAACCCACAGGGTTTGGGCGAGCAGTACTTC,CSAQNPQGLGEQYF
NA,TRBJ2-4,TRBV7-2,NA,TGTGCCAGCAGCTTATATCGGAACATTCAGTACTTC,CASSLYRNIQYF
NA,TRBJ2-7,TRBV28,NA,TGTGCCAGCAGTTTCCGGCAGTGGAGCTACGAGCAGTACTTC,CASSFRQWSYEQYF
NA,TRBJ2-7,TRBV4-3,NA,TGCGCCAGCAGCCGTTCAGGGGAGTACTACGAGCAGTACTTC,CASSRSGEYYEQYF
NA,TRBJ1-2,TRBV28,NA,TGTGCCAGCAGCCTTAGACAGTATGGCTACACCTTC,CASSLRQYGYTF
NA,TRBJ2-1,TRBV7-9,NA,TGTGCCAGCAGCTTACCGGACGATGGTGAGCAGTTCTTC,CASSLPDDGEQFF
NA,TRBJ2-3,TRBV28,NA,TGTGCCAGCAGGACTGACAGCGTCACAGATACGCAGTATTTT,CASRTDSVTDTQYF